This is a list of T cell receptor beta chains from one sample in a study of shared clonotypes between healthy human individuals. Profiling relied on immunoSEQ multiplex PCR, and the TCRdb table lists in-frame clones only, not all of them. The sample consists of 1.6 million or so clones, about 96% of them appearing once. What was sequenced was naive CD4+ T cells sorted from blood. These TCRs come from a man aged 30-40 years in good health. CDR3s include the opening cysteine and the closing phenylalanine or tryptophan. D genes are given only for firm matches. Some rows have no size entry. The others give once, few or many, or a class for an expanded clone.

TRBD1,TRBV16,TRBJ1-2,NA,CASSQSTGGYGYTF,TGTGCCAGCAGTCAATCCACAGGGGGATATGGCTACACCTTC
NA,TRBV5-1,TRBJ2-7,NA,CASSFGTDEEQYF,TGCGCCAGCAGCTTCGGGACTGACGAAGAGCAGTACTTC
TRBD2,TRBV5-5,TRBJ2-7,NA,CASSSRTSGDPYEQYF,TGTGCCAGCAGCTCCAGGACTAGCGGGGACCCGTACGAGCAGTACTTC
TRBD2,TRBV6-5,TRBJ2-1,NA,CASSRTSITEQFF,TGTGCCAGCAGCCGGACTAGTATAACTGAGCAGTTCTTC
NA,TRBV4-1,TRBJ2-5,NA,CASSRDEETQYF,TGCGCCAGCAGCCGGGACGAGGAGACCCAGTACTTC
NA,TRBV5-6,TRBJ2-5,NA,CASSPRPVPGTQYF,TGTGCCAGCAGTCCAAGGCCGGTTCCGGGGACCCAGTACTTC
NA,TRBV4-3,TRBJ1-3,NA,CASSQVPRVRPGNTIYF,TGCGCCAGCAGCCAAGTCCCCAGGGTGCGTCCTGGAAACACCATATATTTT
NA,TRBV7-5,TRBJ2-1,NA,CVRSLLPSGSSYNEQFF,TGTGTCAGAAGCTTACTTCCTAGCGGGAGCTCCTACAATGAGCAGTTCTTC
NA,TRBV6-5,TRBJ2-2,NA,CASSRTVTNTGELFF,TGTGCCAGCAGTCGGACAGTTACGAACACCGGGGAGCTGTTTTTT
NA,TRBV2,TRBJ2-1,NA,CASSEDYRRRNEQFF,TGTGCCAGCAGCGAGGACTACCGTCGTAGGAATGAGCAGTTCTTC
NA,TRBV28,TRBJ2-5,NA,CASSPVGLASLETQYF,TGTGCCAGCAGTCCCGTAGGGCTAGCAAGTTTGGAGACCCAGTACTTC
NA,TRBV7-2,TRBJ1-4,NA,CASSPVETHPNEKLFF,TGTGCCAGCAGCCCAGTAGAAACCCACCCGAATGAAAAACTGTTTTTT
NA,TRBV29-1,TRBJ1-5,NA,CSVGGLGSNQPQHF,TGCAGCGTTGGGGGGCTGGGTAGCAATCAGCCCCAGCATTTT
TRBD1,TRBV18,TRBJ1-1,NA,CASSPPGTGTQNTEAFF,TGTGCCAGCTCACCACCCGGGACAGGGACCCAGAACACTGAAGCTTTCTTT
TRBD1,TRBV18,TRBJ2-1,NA,CASSPQLSSRGNEQFF,TGTGCCAGCTCCCCTCAACTGTCGAGCAGGGGGAATGAGCAGTTCTTC
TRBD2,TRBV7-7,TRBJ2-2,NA,CASSLSLAGAGTGELFF,TGTGCCAGCAGCCTATCCTTAGCGGGAGCGGGCACCGGGGAGCTGTTTTTT
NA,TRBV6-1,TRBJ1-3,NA,CASSEVTGNTIYF,TGTGCCAGCAGTGAAGTTACCGGAAACACCATATATTTT
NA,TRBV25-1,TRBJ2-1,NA,CASSRLASTPNEQFF,TGTGCCAGCAGCCGCCTAGCGTCCACACCCAATGAGCAGTTCTTC
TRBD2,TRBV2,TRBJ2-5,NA,CASSERLAGAPSQYF,TGTGCCAGCAGTGAACGACTAGCGGGAGCCCCCTCCCAGTACTTC
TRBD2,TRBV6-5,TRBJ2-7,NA,CASSYRAGALSYEQYF,TGTGCCAGCAGTTACCGAGCGGGAGCCCTCTCCTACGAGCAGTACTTC
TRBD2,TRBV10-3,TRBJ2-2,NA,CAISAGRGLAGGDTGELFF,TGTGCCATCAGTGCGGGTAGAGGACTAGCGGGAGGGGACACCGGGGAGCTGTTTTTT
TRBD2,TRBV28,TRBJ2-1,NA,CASSSRTSGYNEQFF,TGTGCCAGCAGTTCAAGGACTAGCGGATACAATGAGCAGTTCTTC
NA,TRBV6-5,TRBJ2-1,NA,CASNSGVFAAEQFF,TGTGCCAGCAATTCGGGAGTCTTCGCCGCTGAGCAGTTCTTC
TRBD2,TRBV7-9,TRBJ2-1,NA,CASSLEGGGEQFF,TGTGCCAGCAGCTTAGAGGGCGGGGGTGAGCAGTTCTTC
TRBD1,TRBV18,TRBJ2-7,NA,CASSQTGTAYPKNEQYF,TGTGCCAGCTCACAAACCGGGACAGCTTACCCAAAGAACGAGCAGTACTTC
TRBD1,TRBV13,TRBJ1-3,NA,CASSQYRGGSGNTIYF,TGTGCCAGCAGCCAGTACAGGGGAGGCTCTGGAAACACCATATATTTT
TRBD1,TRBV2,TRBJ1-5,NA,CASSQTGDVKPQHF,TGTGCCAGCAGTCAAACAGGGGATGTGAAGCCCCAGCATTTT
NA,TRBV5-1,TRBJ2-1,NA,CASSLDLGPHSDEQFF,TGCGCCAGCAGCTTGGATCTGGGGCCACACTCGGATGAGCAGTTCTTC
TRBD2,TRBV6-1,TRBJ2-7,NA,CASSPSGSSYEQYF,TGTGCCAGCAGCCCTAGCGGGAGCTCCTACGAGCAGTACTTC
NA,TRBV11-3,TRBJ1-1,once,CASSSDMNTEAFF,TGTGCCAGCAGCTCCGATATGAACACTGAAGCTTTCTTT
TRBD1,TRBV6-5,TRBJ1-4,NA,CASSYTTGGADEKLFF,TGTGCCAGCAGTTATACAACAGGGGGCGCGGATGAAAAACTGTTTTTT
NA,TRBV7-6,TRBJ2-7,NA,CASSLVGGLDEQYF,TGTGCCAGCAGCTTAGTGGGGGGGCTCGACGAGCAGTACTTC
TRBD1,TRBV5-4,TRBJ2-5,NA,CASSLKGTAGETQYF,TGTGCCAGCAGCCTTAAAGGGACAGCAGGAGAGACCCAGTACTTC
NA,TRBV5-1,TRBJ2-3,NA,CASSLTQGADTQYF,TGCGCCAGCAGCTTGACACAGGGCGCAGATACGCAGTATTTT
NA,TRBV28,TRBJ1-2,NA,CASMGGSYYGYTF,TGTGCCAGCATGGGGGGGTCTTACTATGGCTACACCTTC